This TCR beta chain was observed in a study of beta chain features in type 1 diabetes. Since all of the isolated RNA was reverse transcribed, expressed TCRB transcripts were what got sequenced. Assay used: immunoSEQ multiplex PCR; TCRdb lists only in-frame clones, some missing. The data contain 300,000 or so clones, 8% of them singletons. This clone was counted a few times. This CDR3 spans 15 amino acids. V lost 0 bases and J lost 8, with 12 bases in between. Germline CDR1 reads SGDLS; CDR2 reads YYNGEE. The chain couples TRBV9 to TRBJ1-6; D remains ambiguous. The sample was central memory CD4+ T cells from blood. This clonotype originated in a woman younger than 30 in good health. The CDR3 spells CASSVGPGIHSPLHF. In DNA form, the CDR3 reads TGTGCCAGCAGCGTAGGGCCGGGCATCCATTCACCCCTCCACTTT.